This TCR beta chain was sequenced in a study of cytomegalovirus exposure and HLA in healthy donors. Study details: When 350 to 500 donors were genotyped, over 80% of them were found to fall in the Caucasian-associated ancestry cluster. Study-level findings and limits: About 87% or about 30% of the time was how often most TCR beta V segments were productive, according to an earlier analysis. 87-base-pair reads could not separate some V segments, including TRBV6-2 and TRBV6-3. At a 0.05 false discovery rate, a later analysis found approximately 15,000 TCR beta sequences to be associated with HLA alleles.

To note about this clone: Its target is unknown.

Trimming removed 8 bases at V and 1 base at J, with 15 bases between. Germline CDR1 is SEHNR and CDR2 is FQNEAQ (reference sequence). This CDR3 spans 15 amino acids. Researchers ran the PCR with 60 Vbeta and 13 Jbeta primers. The assay was immunoSEQ multiplex PCR, and TCRdb's table has in-frame clones only and misses some. This sample has about 89,000 clones, with around a tenth found just once. The chain carries TRBV7-9 and TRBJ2-1, with TRBD2 as a possible D gene (5 bases). Sequences were obtained from PBMCs. The clonotype was recovered from a man aged 45 to 65 in good health and CMV-seropositive. Here the CDR3 reads CASFEWETSYNEQFF. CDR3 DNA: TGTGCCAGCTTTGAGTGGGAGACGTCCTACAATGAGCAGTTCTTC. The variable domain in full, with the rest retrieved from reference TRBV7-9 and TRBJ2-1, is DTGVSQNPRHKITKRGQNVTFRCDPISEHNRLYWYRQTLGQGPEFLTYFQNEAQLEKSRLLSDRFSAERPKGSFSTLEIQRTEQGDSAMYLCASFEWETSYNEQFFGPGTRLTVL.